The entry below gives a single TCR beta chain sequence along with its context. The method was immunoSEQ multiplex PCR; TCRdb's version includes in-frame clones alone and lacks a portion of them. The sample yields hundreds of thousands of clones, roughly nine tenths seen once. This record belongs to a study of blood T cell repertoires in COVID-19. Study context: Both acute and convalescent COVID-19 samples were obtained from the United States, Italy and Spain. The analysed material was cDNA or gDNA that came from T cells, B-cell-depleted T cells, or PBMCs.

Germline assignment: CDR1 GTSNPN and CDR2 SVGIG (reference sequence). The CDR3 extends over 13 amino acids. V lost 5 bases to trimming and J lost 5 bases, with 12 bases between them. The TCR sequence derives from a man between 35 and 55 years old with acute or convalescent COVID-19. Sample: peripheral blood. V is TRBV30 and J is TRBJ1-4, with D possibly matching TRBD1 (5 bases). The CDR3 region has the DNA TGTGCCTGGTCCAGGGTAGGCAATGAAAAACTGTTTTTT. Translated, it gives CAWSRVGNEKLFF. Together with reference TRBV30 and TRBJ1-4, the CDR3 gives the full variable domain: SQTIHQWPATLVQPVGSPLSLECTVEGTSNPNLYWYRQAAGRGLQLLFYSVGIGQISSEVPQNLSASRPQDRQFILSSKKLLLSDSGFYLCAWSRVGNEKLFFGSGTQLSVL.